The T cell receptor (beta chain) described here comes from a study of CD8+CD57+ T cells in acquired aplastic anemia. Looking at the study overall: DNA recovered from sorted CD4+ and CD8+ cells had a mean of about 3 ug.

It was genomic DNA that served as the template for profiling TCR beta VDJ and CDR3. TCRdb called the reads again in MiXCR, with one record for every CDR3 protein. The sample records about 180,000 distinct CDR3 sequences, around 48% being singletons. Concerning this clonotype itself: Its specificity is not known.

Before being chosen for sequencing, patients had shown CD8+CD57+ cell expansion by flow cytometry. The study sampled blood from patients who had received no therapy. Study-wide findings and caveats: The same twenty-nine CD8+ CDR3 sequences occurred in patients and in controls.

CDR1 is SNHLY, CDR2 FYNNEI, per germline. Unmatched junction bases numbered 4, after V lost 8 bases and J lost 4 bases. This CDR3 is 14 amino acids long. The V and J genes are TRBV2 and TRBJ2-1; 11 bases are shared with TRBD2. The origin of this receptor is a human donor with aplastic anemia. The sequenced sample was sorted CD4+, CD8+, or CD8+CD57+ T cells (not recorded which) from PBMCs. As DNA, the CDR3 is TGTGCCAGCGGACTAGCGGGCCCGTACAATGAGCAGTTCTTC. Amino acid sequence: CASGLAGPYNEQFF.